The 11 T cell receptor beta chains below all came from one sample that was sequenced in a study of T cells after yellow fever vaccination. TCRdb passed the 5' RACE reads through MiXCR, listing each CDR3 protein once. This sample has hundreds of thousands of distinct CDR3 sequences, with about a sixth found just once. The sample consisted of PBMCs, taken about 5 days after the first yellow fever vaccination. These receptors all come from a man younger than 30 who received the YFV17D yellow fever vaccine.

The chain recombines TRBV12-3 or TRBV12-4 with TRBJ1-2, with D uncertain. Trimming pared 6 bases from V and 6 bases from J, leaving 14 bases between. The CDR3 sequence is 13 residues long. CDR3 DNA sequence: TGTGCCAGCAGGACCGCAGTTAGCGATGGCTACACCTTC. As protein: CASRTAVSDGYTF.

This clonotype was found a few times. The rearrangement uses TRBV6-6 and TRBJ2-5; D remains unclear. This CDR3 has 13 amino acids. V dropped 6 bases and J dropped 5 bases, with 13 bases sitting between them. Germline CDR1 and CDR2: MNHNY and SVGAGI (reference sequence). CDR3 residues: CASSQPLGETQYF. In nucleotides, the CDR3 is TGTGCCAGCAGCCAACCCCTGGGGGAGACCCAGTACTTC.

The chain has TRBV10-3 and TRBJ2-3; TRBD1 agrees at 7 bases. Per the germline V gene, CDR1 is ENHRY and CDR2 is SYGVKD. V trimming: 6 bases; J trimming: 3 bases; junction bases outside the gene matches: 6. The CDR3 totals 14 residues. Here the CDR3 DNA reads TGTGCCATCAGGAAGGGACAGCGGACAGATACGCAGTATTTT. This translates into CAIRKGQRTDTQYF.

CDR3 sequence (DNA): TGTGCCAGCAGTTTTCCCCTTTCCCGTGCCGGGACTAGCCCCGATACGCAGTATTTT. Protein: CASSFPLSRAGTSPDTQYF. The chain joins TRBV12-3 or TRBV12-4 to TRBJ2-3; the match to TRBD2 covers 9 bases. The length of the CDR3 is 19 residues. The ends lost 3 bases at V and 6 bases at J; junction bases unmatched: 19.

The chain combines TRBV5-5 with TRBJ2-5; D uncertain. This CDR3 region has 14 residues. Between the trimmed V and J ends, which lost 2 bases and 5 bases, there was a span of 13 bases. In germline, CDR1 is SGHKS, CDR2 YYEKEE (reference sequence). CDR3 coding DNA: TGTGCCAGCAGCTTTCAAAGGGCCCGGGAGACCCAGTACTTC. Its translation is CASSFQRARETQYF.

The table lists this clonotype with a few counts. This CDR3 is CASSASPGTSGYNEQFF. In DNA, the CDR3 is TGTGCCAGCAGCGCCTCCCCCGGGACTAGTGGCTACAATGAGCAGTTCTTC. The chain links TRBV9 to TRBJ2-1; TRBD2 aligns across 8 bases. This CDR3 is built from 17 residues. The ends lost 3 bases at V and 3 bases at J; junction bases unmatched: 11. Germline CDR1 SGDLS, CDR2 YYNGEE.

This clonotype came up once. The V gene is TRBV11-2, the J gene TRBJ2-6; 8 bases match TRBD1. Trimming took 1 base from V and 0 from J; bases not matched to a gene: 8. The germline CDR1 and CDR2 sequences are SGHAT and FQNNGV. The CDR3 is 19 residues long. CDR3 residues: CASSLGLGQGLSGANVLTF. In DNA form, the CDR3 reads TGTGCCAGCAGCTTAGGCCTAGGACAGGGCCTCTCTGGGGCCAACGTCCTGACTTTC.

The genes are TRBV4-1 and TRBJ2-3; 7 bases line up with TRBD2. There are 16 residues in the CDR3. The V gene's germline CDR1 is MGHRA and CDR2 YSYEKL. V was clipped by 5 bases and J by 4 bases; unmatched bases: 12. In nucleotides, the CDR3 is TGCGCCAGCAGCGTGGTGGCGGGGGAAGGTGCAGATACGCAGTATTTT. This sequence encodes CASSVVAGEGADTQYF.

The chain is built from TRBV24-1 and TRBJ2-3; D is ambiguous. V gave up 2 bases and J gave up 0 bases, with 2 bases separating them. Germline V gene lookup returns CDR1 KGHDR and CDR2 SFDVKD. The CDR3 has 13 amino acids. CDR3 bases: TGTGCCACCAGTGATTACAGCACAGATACGCAGTATTTT. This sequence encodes CATSDYSTDTQYF.

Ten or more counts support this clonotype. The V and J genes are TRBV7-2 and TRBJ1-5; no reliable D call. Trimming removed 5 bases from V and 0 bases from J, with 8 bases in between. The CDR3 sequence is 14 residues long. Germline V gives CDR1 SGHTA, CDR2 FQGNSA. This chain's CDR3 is CASSPFTSNQPQHF. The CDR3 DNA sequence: TGTGCCAGCAGCCCTTTTACTAGCAATCAGCCCCAGCATTTT.

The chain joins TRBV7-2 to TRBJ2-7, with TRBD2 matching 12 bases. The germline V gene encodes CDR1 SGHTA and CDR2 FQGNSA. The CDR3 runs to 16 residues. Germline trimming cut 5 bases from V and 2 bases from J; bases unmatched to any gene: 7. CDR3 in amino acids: CASSIRLAGETYEQYV. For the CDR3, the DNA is TGTGCCAGCAGCATTCGACTAGCGGGGGAAACCTACGAGCAGTACGTC.